This T cell receptor (beta chain) was sequenced during a study of blood T cell repertoires in COVID-19. The germline V and J ends were trimmed by 0 bases and 10 bases, with 16 bases remaining between them. There are 14 residues in the CDR3. The germline V gene encodes CDR1 SGHRS and CDR2 YFSETQ. Original data processing: Nucleated cell number was recorded as an estimate derived from reference gene primer amplification. Generated by immunoSEQ multiplex PCR, the TCRdb table keeps only in-frame clones and is missing some. V and J calls and clone size follow that table, whereas D and trimming were derived from the DNA. The sample yields some 21,000 clones, approximately 88% seen once.

The V call is TRBV5-1, the J call TRBJ1-1; D is ambiguous. Sequenced material: peripheral blood. This TCR was recovered from a man in his forties or fifties with acute or convalescent COVID-19. This chain's CDR3 is CASSLDGVEFAAFF. CDR3 nucleotide sequence: TGCGCCAGCAGCTTGGACGGGGTTGAATTCGCAGCTTTCTTT.